Listed below are T cell receptor beta chains from one sample, sequenced in a study of graft-versus-host responses after intestinal transplantation. The assay was immunoSEQ multiplex PCR, and TCRdb's table has in-frame clones only and misses some. The sample shows approximately 25,000 clones, 90% to 95% of them seen only once. Sample: PBMCs, taken 18 days after transplant. The receptors here all came from a human patient who received an intestinal transplant, so some T cells may come from the graft donor. CDR3s include the opening cysteine and the closing phenylalanine or tryptophan. A D gene is named only where the DNA matches it firmly. Not every row has a clone size; where given, it reads once, few, many or a size class.

j_call: TRBJ2-5
clone_size: .
d_call: .
v_call: TRBV7-2
cdr3_aa: CASSPNRDQQETQYF
cdr3_nt: TGTGCCAGCAGTCCAAATCGGGACCAACAAGAGACCCAGTACTTC

j_call: TRBJ1-2
clone_size: .
d_call: .
v_call: TRBV29-1
cdr3_aa: CSGGPHNIYGYTF
cdr3_nt: TGCAGCGGGGGGCCCCATAATATTTATGGCTACACCTTC

j_call: TRBJ1-2
clone_size: .
d_call: .
v_call: TRBV13
cdr3_aa: CASSLRNVEGIYGYTF
cdr3_nt: TGTGCCAGCAGCTTACGGAACGTCGAGGGGATCTATGGCTACACCTTC

j_call: TRBJ1-1
clone_size: .
d_call: .
v_call: TRBV6-6
cdr3_aa: CASSNRPTEAFF
cdr3_nt: TGTGCCAGCAGTAACAGGCCCACTGAAGCTTTCTTT

j_call: TRBJ2-3
clone_size: .
d_call: .
v_call: TRBV7-8
cdr3_aa: CASSLGVGGSTDTQYF
cdr3_nt: TGTGCCAGCAGCTTAGGCGTGGGGGGAAGCACAGATACGCAGTATTTT

j_call: TRBJ2-1
clone_size: few
d_call: TRBD2
v_call: TRBV18
cdr3_aa: CASSLTSGNEQFF
cdr3_nt: TGTGCCAGCTCACTAACTAGCGGTAATGAGCAGTTCTTC

j_call: TRBJ1-2
clone_size: .
d_call: TRBD1
v_call: TRBV5-8
cdr3_aa: CAISTGGGGYGYTF
cdr3_nt: TGTGCCATTTCAACAGGGGGCGGTGGCTATGGCTACACCTTC

j_call: TRBJ2-1
clone_size: .
d_call: .
v_call: TRBV7-9
cdr3_aa: CASSSDRGLHNEQFF
cdr3_nt: TGTGCCAGCAGCTCCGACCGGGGCTTACACAATGAGCAGTTCTTC

j_call: TRBJ2-1
clone_size: .
d_call: .
v_call: TRBV5-1
cdr3_aa: CASSKQPTEPQFF
cdr3_nt: TGCGCCAGCAGCAAACAACCGACAGAGCCGCAGTTCTTC

j_call: TRBJ2-7
clone_size: .
d_call: .
v_call: TRBV6-1
cdr3_aa: CASSPQGGKYEQYF
cdr3_nt: TGTGCCAGCAGTCCTCAGGGAGGAAAGTACGAGCAGTACTTC

j_call: TRBJ2-3
clone_size: .
d_call: TRBD2
v_call: TRBV7-3
cdr3_aa: CASSLTGGGTDTQYF
cdr3_nt: TGTGCCAGCAGCTTAACCGGGGGAGGGACAGATACGCAGTATTTT

j_call: TRBJ1-2
clone_size: once
d_call: .
v_call: TRBV1
cdr3_aa: CTSSQDRGYTF
cdr3_nt: TGCACCAGCAGCCAAGACAGGGGCTACACCTTC

j_call: TRBJ1-1
clone_size: .
d_call: TRBD1
v_call: TRBV13
cdr3_aa: CASSLGQGNTEAFF
cdr3_nt: TGTGCCAGCAGCTTGGGACAGGGGAACACTGAAGCTTTCTTT

j_call: TRBJ2-7
clone_size: .
d_call: .
v_call: TRBV2
cdr3_aa: CASTGGLSYEQYF
cdr3_nt: TGTGCCAGCACTGGAGGACTCTCCTACGAGCAGTACTTC

j_call: TRBJ2-1
clone_size: .
d_call: TRBD1
v_call: TRBV4-1
cdr3_aa: CASSQEQGAPYNEQFF
cdr3_nt: TGCGCCAGCAGCCAAGAGCAGGGGGCCCCCTACAATGAGCAGTTCTTC

j_call: TRBJ1-2
clone_size: once
d_call: .
v_call: TRBV4-1
cdr3_aa: CASSGGIYGYTF
cdr3_nt: TGCGCCAGCAGCGGGGGAATCTATGGCTACACCTTC

j_call: TRBJ1-3
clone_size: .
d_call: .
v_call: TRBV5-1
cdr3_aa: CASSLAGQPGNTIYF
cdr3_nt: TGCGCCAGCAGCTTAGCTGGGCAGCCTGGAAACACCATATATTTT

j_call: TRBJ2-7
clone_size: .
d_call: .
v_call: TRBV19
cdr3_aa: CASSIAQSPYASYEQYF
cdr3_nt: TGTGCCAGTAGTATAGCCCAATCACCCTACGCCTCCTACGAGCAGTACTTC

j_call: TRBJ2-1
clone_size: .
d_call: TRBD2
v_call: TRBV6-5
cdr3_aa: CASTTSGDEQFF
cdr3_nt: TGTGCCAGCACGACTAGCGGCGATGAGCAGTTCTTC

j_call: TRBJ1-4
clone_size: .
d_call: .
v_call: TRBV13
cdr3_aa: CASSFRDGDEKLFF
cdr3_nt: TGTGCCAGCAGCTTCCGGGACGGAGATGAAAAACTGTTTTTT

j_call: TRBJ2-7
clone_size: .
d_call: .
v_call: TRBV19
cdr3_aa: CASTGDAYEQYF
cdr3_nt: TGTGCCAGTACTGGGGACGCCTACGAGCAGTACTTC

j_call: TRBJ1-4
clone_size: once
d_call: TRBD1
v_call: TRBV5-1
cdr3_aa: CASSLSGLRGPNEKLFF
cdr3_nt: TGCGCCAGCAGCTTGTCCGGACTCAGGGGGCCTAATGAAAAACTGTTTTTT

j_call: TRBJ2-1
clone_size: few
d_call: .
v_call: TRBV19
cdr3_aa: CASSIVAGLDEQFF
cdr3_nt: TGTGCCAGTAGTATAGTTGCGGGGCTAGATGAGCAGTTCTTC

j_call: TRBJ2-3
clone_size: .
d_call: .
v_call: TRBV5-1
cdr3_aa: CASREGPLLTDTQYF
cdr3_nt: TGCGCCAGCAGGGAGGGACCCCTCCTCACAGATACGCAGTATTTT

j_call: TRBJ1-2
clone_size: few
d_call: .
v_call: TRBV7-3
cdr3_aa: CASSSSLGSGF
cdr3_nt: TGTGCCAGCAGCTCCTCTCTGGGCAGCGGCTTC